This entry describes one TCR beta chain. The protocol was immunoSEQ multiplex PCR, while the TCRdb copy is restricted to in-frame clones and leaves out a portion. The table records about 260,000 clones, 83% of them present only once. The V end was cut by 2 bases, the J end by 2 bases, with 4 bases between. Per the germline V gene, CDR1 is SEHNR and CDR2 is FQNEAQ (reference sequence). The CDR3 has 12 residues. The sample originates from a study of blood T cell repertoires in COVID-19. On the study more broadly: The United States, Italy and Spain supplied acute and convalescent COVID-19 samples. Sources were T cells, B-cell-depleted T cells, or PBMCs; the material itself was cDNA or gDNA.

The clonotype comes from a woman between 50 and 59 years old who had recovered from COVID-19. Source material: peripheral blood. The chain is built from TRBV7-9 and TRBJ2-7; D uncertain. CDR3 DNA: TGTGCCAGCAGCTTATATACCTACGAGCAGTACTTC. Its translation: CASSLYTYEQYF.